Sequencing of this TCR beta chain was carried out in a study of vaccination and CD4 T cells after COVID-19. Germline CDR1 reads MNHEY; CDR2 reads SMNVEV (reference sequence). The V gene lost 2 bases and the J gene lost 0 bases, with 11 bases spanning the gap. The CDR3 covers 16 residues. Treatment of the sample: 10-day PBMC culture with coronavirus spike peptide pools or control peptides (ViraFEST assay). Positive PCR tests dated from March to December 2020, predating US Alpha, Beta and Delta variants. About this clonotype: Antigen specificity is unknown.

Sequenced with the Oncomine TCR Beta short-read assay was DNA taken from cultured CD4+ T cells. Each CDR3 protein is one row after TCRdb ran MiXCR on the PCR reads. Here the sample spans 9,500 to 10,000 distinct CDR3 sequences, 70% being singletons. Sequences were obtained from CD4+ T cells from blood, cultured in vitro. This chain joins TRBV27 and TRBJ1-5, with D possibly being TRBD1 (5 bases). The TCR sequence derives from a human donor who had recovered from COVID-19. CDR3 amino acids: CASSLTAGSSNQPQHF. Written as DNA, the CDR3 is TGTGCCAGCAGTTTAACGGCAGGGAGTAGCAATCAGCCCCAGCATTTT.